One and the same sample provided the 25 T cell receptor beta chains below, sequenced in a study of blood T cell repertoires in COVID-19. Assay: immunoSEQ multiplex PCR; the TCRdb copy retains only in-frame clones and omits some. The data contain a few hundred thousand clones, less than 90% of them singletons. The sequenced sample was peripheral blood. Receptors originate from an older woman who had recovered from COVID-19.

This sequence joins TRBV6-5 and TRBJ1-2; TRBD1 matches at 8 bases. The CDR3 covers 14 residues. Germline values: CDR1 MNHEY, CDR2 SVGAGI. V shed 6 bases and J 4 bases; nucleotides not matched to a gene: 7. The CDR3, as DNA: TGTGCCAGCAGGCGACTCGGACAGGGCTATGGCTACACCTTC. Translating gives CASRRLGQGYGYTF.

This chain connects TRBV10-2 to TRBJ1-1; possibly TRBD1 for D (5 bases). Germline CDR1 is WSHSY and CDR2 is SAAADI. Trimming pared 7 bases from V and 3 bases from J, leaving 9 bases between. The CDR3 contains 12 residues. Here the CDR3 DNA reads TGCGCCAGCAATCAGGGCGACACTGAAGCTTTCTTT. Its protein is CASNQGDTEAFF.

The chain employs TRBV10-3 and TRBJ1-1; D call uncertain. Germline CDR1 ENHRY, CDR2 SYGVKD. This CDR3 has 15 residues. The V end was cut by 3 bases, the J end by 0 bases, with 11 bases between. In DNA, the CDR3 is TGTGCCATCAGTGAAGTCGGGAACCTGAACACTGAAGCTTTCTTT. This encodes CAISEVGNLNTEAFF.

The rearrangement uses TRBV18 and TRBJ1-1; D call uncertain. V was cut by 6 bases and J by 9 bases, with 14 bases left in between. The CDR3 loop spans 12 amino acids. Germline values: CDR1 KGHSH, CDR2 LQKENI. As DNA, the CDR3 is TGTGCCAGCTCTCAATTTCGGGAGCAAGCTTTCTTT. It specifies CASSQFREQAFF.

This chain uses TRBV3-1 (or the pseudogene TRBV3-2) with TRBJ1-3, with TRBD1 matching 7 bases. The germline CDR1 and CDR2 sequences are LGHDT and YNNKEL (reference sequence). The CDR3 is 15 amino acids. V shed 4 bases and J 2 bases; nucleotides not matched to a gene: 5. In nucleotides, the CDR3 is TGTGCCAGCAGCCTACAGGGGAGTGCTGGAAACACCATATATTTT. As protein: CASSLQGSAGNTIYF.

This clone was seen a handful of times. This chain connects TRBV4-1 to TRBJ2-5, with 13 bases fitting TRBD2. The germline CDR1 and CDR2 sequences are MGHRA and YSYEKL. This CDR3 comprises 18 residues. The J segment lost 4 bases and the V segment lost 5 bases, leaving 13 bases of the junction unmatched. CDR3: CASSTRTSGGILGETQYF. CDR3 coding DNA: TGCGCCAGCAGCACTCGGACTAGCGGGGGTATCCTGGGAGAGACCCAGTACTTC.

The chain links TRBV6-5 to TRBJ1-5; TRBD1 matches 7 bases. The CDR3 sequence is 14 residues long. J lost 2 bases, V lost 11 bases, and 9 bases had no gene match. Germline V gives CDR1 MNHEY, CDR2 SVGAGI. The CDR3 loop is CACTSGQGNQPQHF. The CDR3 bases are TGTGCCTGTACGTCAGGACAGGGCAATCAGCCCCAGCATTTT.

This clone was seen a few times. This rearrangement joins TRBV7-9 to TRBJ2-1; D is undetermined. Trimming shortened V by 1 base and J by 5 bases, and 6 bases separated the two germline ends. The V gene's germline CDR1 is SEHNR and CDR2 FQNEAQ (reference sequence). The CDR3 loop spans 13 amino acids. As DNA, the CDR3 is TGTGCCAGCAGCTTAGGTCTCCACAATGAGCAGTTCTTC. It yields the protein CASSLGLHNEQFF. Complete variable domain (other parts from reference TRBV7-9 and TRBJ2-1): DTGVSQNPRHKITKRGQNVTFRCDPISEHNRLYWYRQTLGQGPEFLTYFQNEAQLEKSRLLSDRFSAERPKGSFSTLEIQRTEQGDSAMYLCASSLGLHNEQFFGPGTRLTVL.

The chain couples TRBV7-9 to TRBJ1-2; 8 nucleotides align to TRBD1. Losses at the gene ends were 6 bases for V and 8 bases for J; bases not matched to a gene: 8. The CDR3 runs to 13 residues. CDR1 SEHNR and CDR2 FQNEAQ come from the germline V gene (reference sequence). This chain's CDR3 is CASRSQGAGGYTF. The DNA for the CDR3 is TGTGCCAGCAGGTCTCAGGGGGCGGGAGGCTACACCTTC. Full variable domain (remainder filled in from reference TRBV7-9 and TRBJ1-2): DTGVSQNPRHKITKRGQNVTFRCDPISEHNRLYWYRQTLGQGPEFLTYFQNEAQLEKSRLLSDRFSAERPKGSFSTLEIQRTEQGDSAMYLCASRSQGAGGYTFGSGTRLTVV.

The chain uses TRBV9 and TRBJ1-2, with D hard to call. Trimming pared 0 bases from V and 8 bases from J, leaving 14 bases between. This CDR3 is built from 14 residues. The germline V gene has CDR1 SGDLS and CDR2 YYNGEE. CDR3 loop: CASSVALASSGYTF. CDR3 in DNA: TGTGCCAGCAGCGTAGCTCTAGCTTCGAGCGGCTACACCTTC.

The chain employs TRBV30 and TRBJ2-2, with D possibly being TRBD2 (6 bases). Germline V CDR1 and CDR2: GTSNPN, SVGIG (reference sequence). The V end lost 0 bases, the J end lost 0 bases, and 8 bases lay between the germline ends. The CDR3 runs to 15 residues. The CDR3 here is CAWSVGLTNTGELFF. CDR3 coding DNA: TGTGCCTGGAGTGTGGGACTGACGAACACCGGGGAGCTGTTTTTT.

The chain carries TRBV7-2 and TRBJ2-1, with TRBD2 identical over 9 bases. CDR3 length: 15 residues. From germline, CDR1 is SGHTA and CDR2 FQGNSA. V lost 1 base and J lost 9; bases outside the gene matches: 7. The CDR3 coding sequence is TGTGCCAGCAGCTTAGATCGCGGGGGGGCCAGTGAGCAGTTCTTC. Translating gives CASSLDRGGASEQFF.

The chain combines TRBV3-1 (or the pseudogene TRBV3-2) with TRBJ2-4; maybe TRBD2 (6 bases). V shed 6 bases and J shed 11 bases, with 14 bases lying between them. CDR1 and CDR2 from the germline V gene are LGHDT and YNNKEL (reference sequence). This CDR3 region has 12 residues. The CDR3 sequence: CASRSSGTVQYF. CDR3 nucleotides: TGTGCCAGCAGGTCCTCCGGGACTGTTCAGTACTTC.

The chain links TRBV5-4 to TRBJ2-1, with TRBD2 identical over 9 bases. The length of the CDR3 is 15 residues. The J segment lost 8 bases and the V segment lost 1 base, leaving 7 bases of the junction unmatched. CDR1 SGHNT and CDR2 YYREEE come from the germline V gene (reference sequence). CDR3 sequence: CASSLLSGGTDEQFF. CDR3 nucleotide sequence: TGTGCCAGCAGCTTGCTCAGCGGGGGGACAGATGAGCAGTTCTTC.

This sequence joins TRBV3-1 (or the pseudogene TRBV3-2) and TRBJ1-5, with TRBD1 as a possible D gene (5 bases). V was shortened by 3 bases and J by 1 base, with 13 bases between the two germline ends. This CDR3 has 16 amino acids. Germline loops: CDR1 LGHDT, CDR2 YNNKEL (reference sequence). The CDR3, as DNA: TGTGCCAGCAGCCAGGGGGGTTGGAGAAGCAATCAGCCCCAGCATTTT. It yields the protein CASSQGGWRSNQPQHF.

This chain connects TRBV5-1 to TRBJ1-1; D call uncertain. CDR3 length: 14 amino acids. Germline-derived CDR1 and CDR2 are SGHRS and YFSETQ. V was shortened by 0 bases and J by 3 bases, with 9 bases between the two germline ends. The CDR3 reads CASSLAGEYTEAFF. DNA of the CDR3: TGCGCCAGCAGCTTGGCCGGAGAGTACACTGAAGCTTTCTTT.

This chain uses TRBV5-1 with TRBJ1-2, with 11 bases identical to TRBD1. Germline V gene lookup returns CDR1 SGHRS and CDR2 YFSETQ. Germline trimming cut 4 bases from V and 5 bases from J; bases unmatched to any gene: 16. The CDR3 contains 18 residues. CDR3 sequence reads: CASSVTRGLGDRGYGYTF. In DNA, the CDR3 is TGCGCCAGCAGCGTAACCCGGGGCCTTGGGGACAGGGGGTATGGCTACACCTTC.

The chain combines TRBV7-2 with TRBJ2-1; 8 bases align to TRBD2. With V trimmed by 5 bases and J by 2 bases, 11 bases remained unmatched. Germline values: CDR1 SGHTA, CDR2 FQGNSA. CDR3 length: 17 residues. In DNA, the CDR3 is TGTGCCAGCAGCAAGTTCCTTACTAGCGGAGCCTACAATGAGCAGTTCTTC. It specifies CASSKFLTSGAYNEQFF.

The J gene is TRBJ2-3, the V gene TRBV19; D gene uncertain. Looked up from germline, CDR1 is LNHDA and CDR2 is SQIVND (reference sequence). The CDR3 extends over 11 amino acids. V lost 5 bases and J 5 bases, leaving 5 bases between the germline ends. The CDR3 sequence: CASSQIDTQYF. DNA for the CDR3: TGTGCCAGTAGTCAAATAGATACGCAGTATTTT. Based on the CDR3 plus reference TRBV19 and TRBJ2-3, the full variable domain is DGGITQSPKYLFRKEGQNVTLSCEQNLNHDAMYWYRQDPGQGLRLIYYSQIVNDFQKGDIAEGYSVSREKKESFPLTVTSAQKNPTAFYLCASSQIDTQYFGPGTRLTVL.

The J gene is TRBJ1-1, the V gene TRBV6-2 or TRBV6-3, with 9 bases lining up with TRBD1. Trimming at V came to 6 bases and at J to 6 bases, leaving 14 bases not matched to a gene. The germline gives CDR1 MNHEY, CDR2 SVGEGT. The length of the CDR3 is 16 residues. CDR3 protein: CASSSGTGPLGSEAFF. In nucleotides, the CDR3 is TGTGCCAGCAGCTCCGGGACAGGGCCTCTTGGGTCTGAAGCTTTCTTT.

V and J are TRBV20-1 and TRBJ1-2; D remains ambiguous. V shed 8 bases and J shed 2 bases, with 6 bases lying between them. The CDR3 loop spans 10 amino acids. CDR1 and CDR2 (germline): DFQATT, SNEGSKA (reference sequence). The CDR3, as DNA: TGCAGTACGGAGAACTATGGCTACACCTTC. Its protein product is CSTENYGYTF.

V usage is TRBV19 and J usage is TRBJ1-6; D is possibly TRBD1 (6 bases). CDR3 size: 20 residues. Deletions cut 4 bases from V and 0 bases from J, with 22 bases between. Germline V CDR1 and CDR2: LNHDA, SQIVND (reference sequence). The CDR3 is CASSRYSGAEYSSYNSPLHF. The CDR3, as DNA: TGTGCCAGTAGTAGATACTCAGGGGCTGAATATAGCTCCTATAATTCACCCCTCCACTTT.

This chain joins TRBV7-3 and TRBJ2-1; 10 bases match TRBD2. The germline gives CDR1 SGHTA, CDR2 FQGTGA. Unmatched junction bases numbered 5, after V lost 6 bases and J lost 0 bases. This CDR3 spans 16 amino acids. The CDR3 region is CASSPSSGGSYNEQFF. The CDR3, as DNA: TGTGCCAGCAGTCCATCTAGCGGGGGCTCCTACAATGAGCAGTTCTTC.

The chain combines TRBV19 with TRBJ2-2; 10 positions match TRBD1. This CDR3 comprises 14 residues. With V trimmed by 6 bases and J by 6 bases, 4 bases remained unmatched. Germline V gene sequence: CDR1 LNHDA, CDR2 SQIVND (reference sequence). Here the CDR3 reads CASRGQGWAGELFF. The DNA of the CDR3 is TGTGCCAGTAGGGGACAGGGGTGGGCCGGGGAGCTGTTTTTT.

This rearrangement joins TRBV7-9 to TRBJ1-1, with 9 bases matching TRBD1. This CDR3 is 13 amino acids long. Germline V gene lookup returns CDR1 SEHNR and CDR2 FQNEAQ (reference sequence). Trimming took 5 bases from V and 6 from J; bases not matched to a gene: 4. The CDR3 nucleotides are TGTGCCAGCAGCGAAAACAGGGGGCCTGAAGCTTTCTTT. Translating gives CASSENRGPEAFF.